A selection of T cell receptor beta chains follows, all from one sample in a study of T cell responses to AZD1222 COVID-19 vaccine. The assay was immunoSEQ multiplex PCR, and TCRdb's table has in-frame clones only and misses some. In the table there are roughly 200,000 clones, roughly 92% of which are singletons. The specimen comprised peripheral blood, sampled on day 0 of AZD1222 vaccination. The receptors derive from an adult in good health. CDR3s include the opening cysteine and the closing phenylalanine or tryptophan. The order of the fields is J gene, V gene, CDR3 protein.

TRBJ1-6	TRBV7-2	CASSLAPGKDSPLHF
TRBJ2-7	TRBV27	CASSLRDREYEQYF
TRBJ2-1	TRBV9	CASSVDGSYNEQFF
TRBJ2-7	TRBV27	CASSFRDSSYEQYF
TRBJ1-1	TRBV5-3	CARSSRQGEAFF
TRBJ2-1	TRBV7-3	CASSPWTSGGANEQFF
TRBJ1-1	TRBV29-1	CSVLPGGSNTEAFF
TRBJ1-5	TRBV6-5	CASHPLTYSNQPQHF
TRBJ1-1	TRBV11-2	CASSGRQGFEAFF
TRBJ1-4	TRBV5-8	CASSFEGASSTNEKLFF
TRBJ2-3	TRBV10-1	CASSGSWDTDTQYF
TRBJ1-4	TRBV12-3/TRBV12-4	CASSSQSNEKLFF
TRBJ2-5	TRBV2	CASRKNIGTAAVETQYF
TRBJ1-2	TRBV12-3/TRBV12-4	CASSLNIYGYTF
TRBJ2-7	TRBV15	CATSSGRNPEQYF
TRBJ1-5	TRBV19	CASSPLATSQPQHF
TRBJ2-7	TRBV7-3	CASSLTAVNSYEQYF
TRBJ2-5	TRBV27	CASSSSETQYF
TRBJ2-3	TRBV7-8	CASSFKGDTQYF
TRBJ1-2	TRBV20-1	CSASWTGKDGYTF
TRBJ1-5	TRBV19	CASSRHTDNQPQHF
TRBJ2-1	TRBV19	CASSPWLAGGNEQFF
TRBJ2-3	TRBV12-5	CASQETDTQYF
TRBJ2-7	TRBV5-1	CASSELPGQSSYEQYF
TRBJ1-3	TRBV18	CASSQVGSGNTIYF
TRBJ1-6	TRBV24-1	CATSEGGRDNSPLHF
TRBJ2-1	TRBV6-6	CASSYSPQGKNEQFF
TRBJ1-1	TRBV7-6	CASSLVGPGIMNTEAFF
TRBJ1-2	TRBV5-6	CASSTPQGTGYTF
TRBJ1-2	TRBV19	CASSPGLYGYTF
TRBJ1-1	TRBV6-4	CASRKGQENTEAFF
TRBJ2-2	TRBV7-6	CASSPKDRFAGELFF
TRBJ1-1	TRBV18	CASSPQELNTEAFF
TRBJ2-2	TRBV5-5	CASRGLLSPGELFF
TRBJ1-1	TRBV14	CASSQEGRKRTMNTEAFF
TRBJ1-3	TRBV25-1	CASESRGGNTIYF
TRBJ2-1	TRBV18	CASSPISGDYNEQFF
TRBJ1-1	TRBV4-3	CASSQSPTQSYTEAFF
TRBJ1-1	TRBV5-6	CASSLAGNLHTEAFF
TRBJ2-3	TRBV9	CASSLAGGAPDTQYF
TRBJ1-1	TRBV2	CASSGGIMNTEAFF
TRBJ1-1	TRBV4-2	CASSQPQDMNTEAFF
TRBJ2-3	TRBV28	CASTGVTDTQYF
TRBJ1-1	TRBV3-1/TRBV3-2	CASSQAYRDTEAFF
TRBJ2-3	TRBV7-2	CASSSQPPPLSDTQYF
TRBJ2-7	TRBV4-1	CASSQDPQHSYEQYF
TRBJ1-2	TRBV27	CASSFSPGPYGYTF
TRBJ1-1	TRBV19	CASSMGGDLTEAFF
TRBJ2-7	TRBV12-3/TRBV12-4	CASWGEGGEQYF